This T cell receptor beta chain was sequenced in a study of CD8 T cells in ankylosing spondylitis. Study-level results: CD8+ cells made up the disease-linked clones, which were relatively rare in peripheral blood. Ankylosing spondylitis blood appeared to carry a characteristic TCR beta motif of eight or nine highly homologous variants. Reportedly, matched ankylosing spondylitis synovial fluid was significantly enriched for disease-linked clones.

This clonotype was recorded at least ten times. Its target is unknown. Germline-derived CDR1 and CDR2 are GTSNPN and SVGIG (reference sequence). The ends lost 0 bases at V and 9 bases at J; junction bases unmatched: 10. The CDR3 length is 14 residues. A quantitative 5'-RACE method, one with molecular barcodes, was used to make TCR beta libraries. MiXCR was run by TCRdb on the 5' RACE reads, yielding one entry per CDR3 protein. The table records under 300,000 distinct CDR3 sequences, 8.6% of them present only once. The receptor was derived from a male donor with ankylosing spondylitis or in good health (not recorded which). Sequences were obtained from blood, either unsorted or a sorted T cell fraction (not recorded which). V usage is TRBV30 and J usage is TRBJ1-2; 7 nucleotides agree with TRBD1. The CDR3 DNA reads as TGTGCCTGGAGTGTGAGACAGGGTAAAATAAGCTACACCTTC. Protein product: CAWSVRQGKISYTF. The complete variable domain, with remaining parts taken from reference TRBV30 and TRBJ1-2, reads SQTIHQWPATLVQPVGSPLSLECTVEGTSNPNLYWYRQAAGRGLQLLFYSVGIGQISSEVPQNLSASRPQDRQFILSSKKLLLSDSGFYLCAWSVRQGKISYTFGSGTRLTVV.